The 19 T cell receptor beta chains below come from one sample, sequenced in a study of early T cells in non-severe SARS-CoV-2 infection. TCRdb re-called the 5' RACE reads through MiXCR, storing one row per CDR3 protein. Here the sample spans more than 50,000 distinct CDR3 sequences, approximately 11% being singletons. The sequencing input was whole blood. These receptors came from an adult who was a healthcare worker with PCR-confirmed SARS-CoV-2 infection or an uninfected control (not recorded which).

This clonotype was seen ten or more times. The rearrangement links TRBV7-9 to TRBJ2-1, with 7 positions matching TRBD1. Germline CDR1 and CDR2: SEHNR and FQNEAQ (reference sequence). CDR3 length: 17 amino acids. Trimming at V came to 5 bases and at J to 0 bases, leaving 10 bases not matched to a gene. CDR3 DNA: TGTGCCAGCAGCCAAAAGTCGACAGGGAACTCCTACAATGAGCAGTTCTTC. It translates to CASSQKSTGNSYNEQFF.

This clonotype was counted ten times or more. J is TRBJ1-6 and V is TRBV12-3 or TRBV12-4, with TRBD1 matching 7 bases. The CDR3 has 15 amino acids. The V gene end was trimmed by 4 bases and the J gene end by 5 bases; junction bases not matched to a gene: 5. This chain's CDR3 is CASSSDRAHNSPLHF. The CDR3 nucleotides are TGTGCCAGCAGTTCCGACAGGGCCCATAATTCACCCCTCCACTTT.

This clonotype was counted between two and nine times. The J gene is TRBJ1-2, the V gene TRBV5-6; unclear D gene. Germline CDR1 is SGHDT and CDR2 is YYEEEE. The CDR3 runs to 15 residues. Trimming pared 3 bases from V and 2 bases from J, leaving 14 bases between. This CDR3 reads CASSSGRTLNYGYTF. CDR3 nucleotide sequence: TGTGCCAGCAGCTCCGGACGCACCTTAAACTATGGCTACACCTTC.

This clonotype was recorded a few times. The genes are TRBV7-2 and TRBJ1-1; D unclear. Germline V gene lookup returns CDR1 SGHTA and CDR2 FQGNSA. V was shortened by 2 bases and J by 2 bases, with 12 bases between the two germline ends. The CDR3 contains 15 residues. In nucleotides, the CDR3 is TGTGCCAGCAGCTTACTTCAGCCCGTCAACACTGAAGCTTTCTTT. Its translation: CASSLLQPVNTEAFF. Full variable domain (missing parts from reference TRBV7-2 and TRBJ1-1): GAGVSQSPSNKVTEKGKDVELRCDPISGHTALYWYRQSLGQGLEFLIYFQGNSAPDKSGLPSDRFSAERTGGSVSTLTIQRTQQEDSAVYLCASSLLQPVNTEAFFGQGTRLTVV.

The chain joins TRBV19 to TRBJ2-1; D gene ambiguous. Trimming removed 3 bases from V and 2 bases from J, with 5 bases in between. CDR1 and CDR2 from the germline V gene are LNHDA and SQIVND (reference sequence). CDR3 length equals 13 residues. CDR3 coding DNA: TGTGCCAGTAGTATGGGGACCTACAATGAGCAGTTCTTC. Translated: CASSMGTYNEQFF.

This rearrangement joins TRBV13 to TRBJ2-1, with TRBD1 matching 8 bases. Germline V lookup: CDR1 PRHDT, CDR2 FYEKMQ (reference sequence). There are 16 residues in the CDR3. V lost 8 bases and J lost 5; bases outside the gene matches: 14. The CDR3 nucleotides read TGTGCCAGCTGCCTCTCGACAGGGGTTGGTCACAATGAGCAGTTCTTC. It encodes CASCLSTGVGHNEQFF. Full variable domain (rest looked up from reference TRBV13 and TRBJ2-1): AAGVIQSPRHLIKEKRETATLKCYPIPRHDTVYWYQQGPGQDPQFLISFYEKMQSDKGSIPDRFSAQQFSDYHSELNMSSLELGDSALYFCASCLSTGVGHNEQFFGPGTRLTVL.

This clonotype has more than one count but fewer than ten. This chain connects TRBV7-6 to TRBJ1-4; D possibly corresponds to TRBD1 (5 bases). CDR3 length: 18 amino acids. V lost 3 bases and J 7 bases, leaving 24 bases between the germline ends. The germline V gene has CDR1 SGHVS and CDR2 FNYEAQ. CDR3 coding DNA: TGTGCCAGCAGCTTCGGTCCCCCCATCGCCGGGGGAGGTGAAAAACTGTTTTTT. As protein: CASSFGPPIAGGGEKLFF.

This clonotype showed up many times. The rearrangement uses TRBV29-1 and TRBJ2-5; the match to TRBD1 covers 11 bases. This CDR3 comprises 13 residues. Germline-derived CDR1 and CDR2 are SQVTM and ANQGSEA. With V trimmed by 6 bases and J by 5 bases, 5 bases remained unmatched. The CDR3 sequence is CSVRTGGRETQYF. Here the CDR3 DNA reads TGCAGCGTCCGGACAGGGGGCCGGGAGACCCAGTACTTC. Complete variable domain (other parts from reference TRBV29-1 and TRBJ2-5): SAVISQKPSRDICQRGTSLTIQCQVDSQVTMMFWYRQQPGQSLTLIATANQGSEATYESGFVIDKFPISRPNLTFSTLTVSNMSPEDSSIYLCSVRTGGRETQYFGPGTRLLVL.

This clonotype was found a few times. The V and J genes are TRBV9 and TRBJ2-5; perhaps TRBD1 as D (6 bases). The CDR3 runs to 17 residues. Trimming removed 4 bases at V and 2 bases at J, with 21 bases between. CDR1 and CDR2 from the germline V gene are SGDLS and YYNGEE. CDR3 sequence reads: CASSPQPGTQIQETQYF. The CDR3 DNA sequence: TGTGCCAGCAGCCCCCAGCCCGGGACACAAATTCAAGAGACCCAGTACTTC.

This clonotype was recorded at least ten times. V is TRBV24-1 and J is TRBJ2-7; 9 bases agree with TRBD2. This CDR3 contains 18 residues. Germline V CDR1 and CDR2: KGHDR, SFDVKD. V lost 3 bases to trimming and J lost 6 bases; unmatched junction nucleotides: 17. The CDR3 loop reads CATSDPHWRKREVPEQYF. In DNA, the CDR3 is TGTGCCACCAGTGATCCGCACTGGCGGAAGCGGGAGGTCCCCGAGCAGTACTTC.

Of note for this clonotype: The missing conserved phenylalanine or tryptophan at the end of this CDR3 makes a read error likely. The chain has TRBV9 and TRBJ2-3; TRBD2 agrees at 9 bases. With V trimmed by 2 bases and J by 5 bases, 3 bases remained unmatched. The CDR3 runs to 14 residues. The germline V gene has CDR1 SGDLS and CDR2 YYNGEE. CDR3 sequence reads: CASSVRGGQDTQYS. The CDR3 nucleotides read TGTGCCAGCAGCGTGCGGGGGGGCCAAGATACGCAGTATTCT.

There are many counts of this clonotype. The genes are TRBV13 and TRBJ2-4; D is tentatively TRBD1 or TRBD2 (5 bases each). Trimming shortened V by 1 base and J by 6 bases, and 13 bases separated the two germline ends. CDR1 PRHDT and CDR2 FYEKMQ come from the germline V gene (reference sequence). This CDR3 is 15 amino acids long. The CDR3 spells CASSLERQGANIQYF. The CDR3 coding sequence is TGTGCCAGCAGCTTAGAGCGGCAGGGCGCAAACATTCAGTACTTC.

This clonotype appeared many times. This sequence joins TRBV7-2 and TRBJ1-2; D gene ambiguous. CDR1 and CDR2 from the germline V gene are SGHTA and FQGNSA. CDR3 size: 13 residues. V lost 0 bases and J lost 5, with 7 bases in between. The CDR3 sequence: CASSLARLYGYTF. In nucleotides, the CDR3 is TGTGCCAGCAGCTTAGCGCGCCTATATGGCTACACCTTC.

The CDR3 DNA reads TGTGCCAGCAGCTACTATGCGGGGGGGTCCTACAATGAGCAGTTCTTC. Translated: CASSYYAGGSYNEQFF. The chain links TRBV7-2 to TRBJ2-1; TRBD2 agrees at 9 bases. Looked up from germline, CDR1 is SGHTA and CDR2 is FQGNSA. Trimming took 4 bases from V and 1 from J; bases not matched to a gene: 5. There are 16 residues in the CDR3.

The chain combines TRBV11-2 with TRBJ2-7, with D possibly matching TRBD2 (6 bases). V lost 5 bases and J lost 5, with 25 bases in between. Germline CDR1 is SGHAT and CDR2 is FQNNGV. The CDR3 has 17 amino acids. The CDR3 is CASSPGRRVGRLNEQYF. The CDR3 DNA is TGTGCCAGCAGCCCTGGTAGGAGGGTGGGAAGGCTGAACGAGCAGTACTTC. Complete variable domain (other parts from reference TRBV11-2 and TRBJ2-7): EAGVAQSPRYKIIEKRQSVAFWCNPISGHATLYWYQQILGQGPKLLIQFQNNGVVDDSQLPKDRFSAERLKGVDSTLKIQPAKLEDSAVYLCASSPGRRVGRLNEQYFGPGTRLTVT.

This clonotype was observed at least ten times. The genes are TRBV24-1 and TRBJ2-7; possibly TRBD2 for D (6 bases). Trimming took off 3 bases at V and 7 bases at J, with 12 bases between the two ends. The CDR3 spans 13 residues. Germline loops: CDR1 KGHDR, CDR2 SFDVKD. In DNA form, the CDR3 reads TGTGCCACCAGTGATCCGTCTCGGGAGGAGCAGTACTTC. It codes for CATSDPSREEQYF.

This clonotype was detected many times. CDR3 amino acids: CASSPGHSSYEQYF. The CDR3 DNA is TGCGCCAGCAGCCCGGGACACAGCTCCTACGAGCAGTACTTC. J is TRBJ2-7 and V is TRBV4-1; D possibly corresponds to TRBD1 (6 bases). CDR1 MGHRA and CDR2 YSYEKL come from the germline V gene. Between the trimmed V and J ends, which lost 4 bases and 0 bases, there was a span of 10 bases. This CDR3 has 14 residues.

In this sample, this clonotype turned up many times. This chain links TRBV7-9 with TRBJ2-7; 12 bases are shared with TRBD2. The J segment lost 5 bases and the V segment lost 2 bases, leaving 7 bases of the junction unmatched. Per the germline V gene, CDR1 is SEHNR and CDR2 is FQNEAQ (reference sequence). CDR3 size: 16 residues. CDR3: CASSLWTSGNPHEQYF. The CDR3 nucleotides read TGTGCCAGCAGCTTATGGACTAGCGGGAACCCCCACGAGCAGTACTTC.

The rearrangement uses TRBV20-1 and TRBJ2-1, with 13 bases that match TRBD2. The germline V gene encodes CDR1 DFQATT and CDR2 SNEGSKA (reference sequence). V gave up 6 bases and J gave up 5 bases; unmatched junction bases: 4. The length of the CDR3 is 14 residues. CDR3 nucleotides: TGCAGTGCCGCCGGACTAGCGGGGGACAATGAGCAGTTCTTC. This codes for CSAAGLAGDNEQFF.